This T cell receptor beta chain is drawn from a study of cytomegalovirus exposure and HLA in healthy donors. Points on this clone: The antigen is undetermined.

Germline CDR1 and CDR2: SGHVS and FNYEAQ. This CDR3 contains 15 residues. V was clipped by 1 base and J by 6 bases; unmatched bases: 7. The study, taken as a whole, reports: As was reported, the classifier diagnosed cytomegalovirus status with high specificity and sensitivity.

PCR involved 60 Vbeta and 13 Jbeta primers. Some clones are missing from TCRdb's copy, which holds only in-frame ones; the method was immunoSEQ multiplex PCR. The table includes fewer than 110,000 clones, roughly 82% detected once. Sequencing was done on a sample of PBMCs. The source of this sequence is a man aged 25-45 years in good health and CMV-seropositive. The V gene is TRBV7-6, the J gene TRBJ1-1; 8 nucleotides agree with TRBD1. The CDR3 region is CASSLGTGFLPEAFF. The CDR3 DNA reads as TGTGCCAGCAGCTTAGGGACAGGGTTTCTGCCTGAAGCTTTCTTT.